Given below is one T cell receptor (beta chain) in context. What it binds is unknown. Measured with immunoSEQ multiplex PCR; TCRdb has only the in-frame clones, and not every one. The table shows 800,000 to 1,200,000 clones, with approximately 80% occurring only once. This record belongs to a study of shared clonotypes between healthy human individuals. Study-level findings and limits: Estimated richness was generally greater in naive than memory subsets.

Germline V CDR1 and CDR2: MNHNY, SVGAGI (reference sequence). The CDR3 is made up of 13 amino acids. The germline V and J ends were trimmed by 4 bases and 1 base, with 7 bases remaining between them. The chain recombines TRBV6-6 with TRBJ1-1; D not certain. Sequencing was performed on memory CD4+ T cells from PBMCs. This sample's subset: CD45RA-negative fraction. This TCR derives from a man between 18 and 29 years old in good health. Some clones in this sample may be carry-over from other donors' samples. This CDR3 is CASSSEPNTEAFF. CDR3 DNA sequence: TGTGCCAGCAGTTCCGAACCGAACACTGAAGCTTTCTTT.